A selection of T cell receptor beta chains follows, all from one sample in a study of Tregs in tolerant kidney transplant recipients. The assay was immunoSEQ multiplex PCR, and TCRdb's table has in-frame clones only and misses some. The sample includes more than 75,000 clones, roughly 93% of them seen just once. Here the sequenced sample was CD4+ T cells from blood, taken before the transplant. These receptors were taken from a human donor who received a combined kidney and bone marrow transplant. Each CDR3 is given with its conserved first and last residue. A D gene is named only where the DNA matches it firmly. Only part of the rows carry a size: once, few, many, or a class if the clone is expanded.

clone_size: NA; v_call: TRBV11-2; d_call: TRBD2; j_call: TRBJ2-1; cdr3_aa: CASSRRGGAGSSSYNEQFF; cdr3_nt: TGTGCCAGCAGCCGTCGGGGGGGAGCGGGCTCGAGCTCCTACAATGAGCAGTTCTTC
clone_size: NA; v_call: TRBV9; d_call: NA; j_call: TRBJ2-7; cdr3_aa: CASSVDPGTYEQYF; cdr3_nt: TGTGCCAGCAGCGTAGATCCAGGAACCTACGAGCAGTACTTC
clone_size: NA; v_call: TRBV19; d_call: NA; j_call: TRBJ2-1; cdr3_aa: CASSGQFNEQFF; cdr3_nt: TGTGCCAGTAGTGGACAGTTCAATGAGCAGTTCTTC
clone_size: NA; v_call: TRBV27; d_call: TRBD2; j_call: TRBJ2-7; cdr3_aa: CASSPGLASPYEQYF; cdr3_nt: TGTGCCAGCAGTCCAGGACTAGCGAGCCCCTACGAGCAGTACTTC
clone_size: NA; v_call: TRBV5-6; d_call: NA; j_call: TRBJ2-4; cdr3_aa: CASSFQGPFDLTAKNIQYF; cdr3_nt: TGTGCCAGCAGCTTCCAGGGGCCCTTCGACCTTACGGCCAAAAACATTCAGTACTTC
clone_size: NA; v_call: TRBV4-3; d_call: NA; j_call: TRBJ2-7; cdr3_aa: CASSQDVGGTYEQYF; cdr3_nt: TGCGCCAGCAGCCAAGACGTGGGAGGAACCTACGAGCAGTACTTC
clone_size: NA; v_call: TRBV5-8; d_call: NA; j_call: TRBJ1-5; cdr3_aa: CASSLVECNQPQHF; cdr3_nt: TGTGCCAGCAGCTTAGTCGAGTGCAATCAGCCCCAGCATTTT
clone_size: NA; v_call: TRBV28; d_call: TRBD1; j_call: TRBJ2-2; cdr3_aa: CASRGRQGRTGELFF; cdr3_nt: TGTGCCAGCAGGGGGAGACAGGGTCGCACCGGGGAGCTGTTTTTT
clone_size: NA; v_call: TRBV18; d_call: TRBD1; j_call: TRBJ1-5; cdr3_aa: CASSQFPGTGGHSNQPQHF; cdr3_nt: TGTGCCAGCTCCCAGTTCCCCGGGACAGGGGGCCACAGCAATCAGCCCCAGCATTTT
clone_size: NA; v_call: TRBV7-9; d_call: NA; j_call: TRBJ1-2; cdr3_aa: CASSLVRTANYGYTF; cdr3_nt: TGTGCCAGCAGCTTAGTTAGGACTGCGAACTATGGCTACACCTTC
clone_size: once; v_call: TRBV5-4; d_call: TRBD2; j_call: TRBJ2-1; cdr3_aa: CASSTPGLAGGRYNEQFF; cdr3_nt: TGTGCCAGCAGCACTCCGGGTCTAGCGGGGGGAAGGTACAATGAGCAGTTCTTC
clone_size: NA; v_call: TRBV7-9; d_call: TRBD1; j_call: TRBJ1-1; cdr3_aa: CASSEGDRLNTEAFF; cdr3_nt: TGTGCCAGCAGCGAAGGGGACAGGTTGAACACTGAAGCTTTCTTT
clone_size: NA; v_call: TRBV5-1; d_call: TRBD2; j_call: TRBJ2-7; cdr3_aa: CASSLAPYSAGGIYYEQYF; cdr3_nt: TGCGCCAGCAGCTTGGCCCCGTACTCAGCGGGGGGGATCTACTACGAGCAGTACTTC
clone_size: once; v_call: TRBV11-2; d_call: TRBD2; j_call: TRBJ2-7; cdr3_aa: CASSLRGVIAGVHSYEQYF; cdr3_nt: TGTGCCAGCAGCTTGAGGGGGGTGATAGCGGGGGTTCACTCCTACGAGCAGTACTTC
clone_size: NA; v_call: TRBV25-1; d_call: NA; j_call: TRBJ2-5; cdr3_aa: CASSVGSPGETQYF; cdr3_nt: TGTGCCAGCAGTGTCGGGTCTCCCGGAGAGACCCAGTACTTC
clone_size: NA; v_call: TRBV7-3; d_call: NA; j_call: TRBJ2-1; cdr3_aa: CASSLAYSSYNEQFF; cdr3_nt: TGTGCCAGCAGCTTAGCTTACTCTTCCTACAATGAGCAGTTCTTC
clone_size: NA; v_call: TRBV7-9; d_call: TRBD1; j_call: TRBJ2-7; cdr3_aa: CASSLGERDRVPYEQYF; cdr3_nt: TGTGCCAGCAGCTTAGGGGAGAGGGACAGGGTGCCCTACGAGCAGTACTTC
clone_size: NA; v_call: TRBV7-2; d_call: TRBD2; j_call: TRBJ2-5; cdr3_aa: CASSLTGGADETQYF; cdr3_nt: TGTGCCAGCAGCTTAACCGGGGGGGCCGATGAGACCCAGTACTTC
clone_size: NA; v_call: TRBV7-9; d_call: TRBD2; j_call: TRBJ2-1; cdr3_aa: CASSSGARGNEQFF; cdr3_nt: TGTGCCAGCAGCTCCGGGGCGCGGGGGAATGAGCAGTTCTTC
clone_size: NA; v_call: TRBV7-7; d_call: NA; j_call: TRBJ2-5; cdr3_aa: CASSLSPRAQETQYF; cdr3_nt: TGTGCCAGCAGCTTATCCCCGCGTGCCCAAGAGACCCAGTACTTC
clone_size: NA; v_call: TRBV7-3; d_call: NA; j_call: TRBJ1-1; cdr3_aa: CASSPKPRGGEAFF; cdr3_nt: TGTGCCAGCAGCCCCAAACCGAGGGGGGGAGAAGCTTTCTTT
clone_size: NA; v_call: TRBV6-1; d_call: TRBD2; j_call: TRBJ2-7; cdr3_aa: CASSEATGLAGYEQYF; cdr3_nt: TGTGCCAGCAGTGAAGCGACGGGACTAGCGGGCTACGAGCAGTACTTC